The T cell receptor (beta chain) described here comes from a study of blood T cell repertoires in COVID-19. The CDR3 is made up of 12 amino acids. Trimming stripped 0 bases from V and 4 bases from J, with 7 bases between. Germline V gene lookup returns CDR1 GTSNPN and CDR2 SVGIG (reference sequence). The study drew participants aged roughly 18 to 89 years from roughly 25 US areas. This clone has just a few counts. Authors' processing steps: Reference gene primer amplification gave nucleated cell count estimates. The data were produced by immunoSEQ multiplex PCR, yet TCRdb's version contains in-frame clones alone and is incomplete. V, J and clone size are taken as reported in that table, and D and trimming were inferred from the DNA itself. The sample has about 210,000 clones; about 76% are singletons.

The chain couples TRBV30 to TRBJ2-7, with D maybe TRBD1 (5 bases). The sequenced sample was PBMCs or T cells enriched from blood (not recorded which). The sequence was collected from a woman between 50 and 59 years old with acute COVID-19. The CDR3 here is CAWSVNRYEQYF. The CDR3 region has the DNA TGTGCCTGGAGTGTCAACAGGTACGAGCAGTACTTC.